This T cell receptor beta chain was captured by sequencing in a study of blood T cell repertoires in COVID-19. Study in general: Some COVID-19 samples were acute and others convalescent; all came from the United States, Italy and Spain.

Per the original methods: Amplified reference gene primers provided the basis for estimating nucleated cell counts. Method: immunoSEQ multiplex PCR; TCRdb's copy keeps in-frame clones and lacks some. That table gives V, J and clone size, and the DNA gave D and trimming. The sample contains 73,000 or so clones, about 80% of which appear only once. Material: peripheral blood. The sequence was obtained from a woman in her sixties with acute or convalescent COVID-19.

The CDR3 reads CASSQAGGVTDTQYF. The CDR3 bases are TGTGCCAGCAGCCAGGCGGGCGGCGTCACAGATACGCAGTATTTT. J is TRBJ2-3 and V is TRBV4-2; maybe TRBD2 (5 bases). There are 15 residues in the CDR3. The V end was cut by 3 bases, the J end by 2 bases, with 12 bases between. Germline V gene lookup returns CDR1 LGHNA and CDR2 YNFKEQ.